The rows below give T cell receptor beta chains drawn from one sample of a study of beta chain features in type 1 diabetes. Assay used: immunoSEQ multiplex PCR; TCRdb lists only in-frame clones, some missing. The table records hundreds of thousands of clones, under 70% of them present only once. Sequencing was carried out using naive CD4+ T cells from blood. These receptor sequences come from a man younger than 45 in good health. The CDR3 runs from the conserved cysteine through the conserved F or W. The D gene is left open where the match is weak.

v_gene	j_gene	d_gene	CDR3aa
TRBV7-9	TRBJ2-7	-	CASSSLVGRADEQYF
TRBV10-1	TRBJ2-7	-	CASSPNSNSYEQYF
TRBV7-9	TRBJ1-1	TRBD1	CASSPGTGGFGAFF
TRBV30	TRBJ2-1	-	CAWTRDSVNNEQFF
TRBV29-1	TRBJ2-3	TRBD1	CSVVTGKKTDTQYF
TRBV15	TRBJ2-4	TRBD1	CATRGQGSIQYF
TRBV14	TRBJ2-3	-	CASSQTRAIDTQYF
TRBV9	TRBJ2-5	TRBD1	CASSASGGQETQYF
TRBV30	TRBJ2-1	-	CAWAAGAHNEQFF
TRBV7-6	TRBJ2-3	-	CASSPRLAGVTDTQYF
TRBV29-1	TRBJ1-1	TRBD1	CSVETGVPEAFF
TRBV9	TRBJ1-1	-	CASSVSGDTEAFF
TRBV12-2	TRBJ2-3	-	CASRLGLVSTDTQYF
TRBV25-1	TRBJ2-1	-	CASRLTNEQFF
TRBV9	TRBJ2-7	TRBD1	CASSAGQAAYEQYF
TRBV2	TRBJ2-4	TRBD2	CASSEWGTSVNIQYF
TRBV30	TRBJ2-2	-	CAWSVPGYTGELFF
TRBV9	TRBJ2-5	-	CASSLLWTDQETQYF
TRBV7-9	TRBJ2-7	-	CASSGRANDEQYF
TRBV2	TRBJ2-1	-	CASSVAEASYNEQFF
TRBV7-2	TRBJ2-3	TRBD2	CASSRPPVAGGQYF
TRBV30	TRBJ1-6	TRBD1	CAWRDRLNSPLHF
TRBV30	TRBJ2-7	-	CAWSGLMLLGEQYF
TRBV29-1	TRBJ1-1	-	CSVDRLNTEAFF
TRBV29-1	TRBJ2-7	-	CSVFGQRAYEQYF
TRBV23-1	TRBJ1-4	-	CASSQTPSLATNEKLFF
TRBV10-3	TRBJ1-2	TRBD1	CAISELGTANYGYTF
TRBV5-6	TRBJ2-3	-	CASSQPRSTGTDTQYF
TRBV7-9	TRBJ2-5	-	CASSLDASTKETQYF
TRBV28	TRBJ2-3	-	CASSPLVGTQYF
TRBV10-3	TRBJ2-5	TRBD2	CAISESRVAGGQETQYF
TRBV11-2	TRBJ2-3	TRBD2	CASSLGQRGGLPTDTQYF
TRBV23-1	TRBJ2-7	-	CASSPGLAYEQYF
TRBV5-4	TRBJ1-3	-	CASRGEPSGNTIYF
TRBV29-1	TRBJ2-7	-	CSVGKGTAYEQYF
TRBV29-1	TRBJ1-1	-	CSVQPMNTEAFF
TRBV5-6	TRBJ2-3	-	CASSLTGTDTQYF
TRBV2	TRBJ2-1	TRBD1	CASSVDRGSYNEQFF
TRBV29-1	TRBJ2-7	-	CSVEDSRDHEQYF
TRBV7-2	TRBJ2-3	-	CASSSSSGQYF
TRBV11-2	TRBJ2-3	-	CASSLVRNPDTQYF
TRBV28	TRBJ2-1	TRBD2	CASSLTSGGQRNEQFF